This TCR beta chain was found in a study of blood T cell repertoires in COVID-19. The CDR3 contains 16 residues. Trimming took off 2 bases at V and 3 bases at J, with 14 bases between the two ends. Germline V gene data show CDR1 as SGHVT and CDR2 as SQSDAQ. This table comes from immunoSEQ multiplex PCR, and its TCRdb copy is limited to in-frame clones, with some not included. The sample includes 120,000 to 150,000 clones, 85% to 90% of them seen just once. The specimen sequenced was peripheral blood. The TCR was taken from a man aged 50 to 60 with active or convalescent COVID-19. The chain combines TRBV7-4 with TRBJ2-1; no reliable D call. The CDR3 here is CASSLRLLDLYNEQFF. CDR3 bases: TGTGCCAGCAGCTTACGACTCCTTGATCTCTACAATGAGCAGTTCTTC.